These T cell receptor beta chains were read from a single sample in a study of T cell repertoires in cytomegalovirus infection. MiXCR, applied by TCRdb to the reads, yields one record per CDR3 protein. The data show some 800,000 distinct CDR3 sequences, with less than 35% seen just once and about an eighth held by the top ten. What these receptors recognize is not known. The sequencing here drew on cultured CD8+ T cells from PBMCs, taken from culture after CMV antigen stimulation. All receptors come from a human donor in good health (CMV status not recorded). Some clones in this sample may be carry-over from other donors' samples. Each CDR3 is given with its conserved first and last residue. Fields, in order: clone size, J gene, V gene, D gene, CDR3 DNA, CDR3 protein. The D gene is left open where the match is weak. Clone size is stated in some rows and not others, as once, few, many or a class when expanded.

>few|TRBJ1-2|TRBV12-3/TRBV12-4|-
TGTGCCAGCAGCCCGACCCAGTACTATGGCTACACCTTC
CASSPTQYYGYTF
>-|TRBJ2-1|TRBV6-1|-
TGTGCCAGCAGTAACGGGGGCTACTCCTACAATGAGCAGTTCTTC
CASSNGGYSYNEQFF
>-|TRBJ2-5|TRBV9|-
TGTGCCAGCAGCGTAGAGGGGAAGACCCAGTACTTC
CASSVEGKTQYF
>few|TRBJ2-1|TRBV5-4|-
TGTGCCAGCAGCTTAGACAACTCCTACAATGAGCAGTTCTTC
CASSLDNSYNEQFF
>-|TRBJ1-1|TRBV9|TRBD1
TGTGCCAGCAGCGTACCCAGGACAGGAATGAACACTGAAGCTTTCTTT
CASSVPRTGMNTEAFF
>few|TRBJ1-6|TRBV27|TRBD1
TGTGCCAGCAGGTGGGGACAGGGTAATTCACCCCTCCACTTT
CASRWGQGNSPLHF
>few|TRBJ1-1|TRBV19|-
TGTGCCAGTTGCCAGACACTTAACACTGAAGCTTTCTTT
CASCQTLNTEAFF
>-|TRBJ2-1|TRBV11-2|-
TGTGCCAGCAGCTTAGTTGGTAGCTACTACAATGAGCAGTTCTTC
CASSLVGSYYNEQFF
>-|TRBJ1-2|TRBV6-2/TRBV6-3|TRBD1
TGTGCCAGCAGTGTTACAGGGGCGTCCTATGGCTACACCTTC
CASSVTGASYGYTF
>few|TRBJ2-7|TRBV6-6|-
TGTGCCAGCAGTTACTTCGGCAGGGGCTACGAGCAGTACTTC
CASSYFGRGYEQYF
>-|TRBJ2-1|TRBV7-7|TRBD2
TGTGCTAGCAGCCCGGGACAGGGGACTAGCGGGATCCTCAATGAGCAGTTCTTC
CASSPGQGTSGILNEQFF
>-|TRBJ1-6|TRBV20-1|TRBD1
TGCAGTGCTAGAGGGGACAGGAGATATAATTCACCCCTCCACTTT
CSARGDRRYNSPLHF
>few|TRBJ2-5|TRBV2|TRBD2
TGTGCCAGCAGTGAGACTAGCGGGGGTTTGGAGACCCAGTACTTC
CASSETSGGLETQYF
>-|TRBJ1-2|TRBV19|-
TGTGCCAGTAGTATAGACGTGACCCCACAGGGATCGGCTGGCTACACCTTC
CASSIDVTPQGSAGYTF
>few|TRBJ2-7|TRBV7-6|-
TGTGCCAGCAGCTTACTCTCCGGAACCTACGAGCAGTACTTC
CASSLLSGTYEQYF
>-|TRBJ1-4|TRBV5-1|-
TGCGCCAGCAGCTCCCTTTTCGGGACTCAGAATGAAAAACTGTTTTTT
CASSSLFGTQNEKLFF
>-|TRBJ2-2|TRBV19|TRBD1
TGTGCCTGTATCAGGGGGACCGGGGAGCTGTTTTTT
CACIRGTGELFF
>many|TRBJ1-5|TRBV12-3/TRBV12-4|-
TGTGCCAGCAGTTTAGGTGGGGCGTATAGCAATCAGCCCCAGCATTTT
CASSLGGAYSNQPQHF
>few|TRBJ2-1|TRBV27|TRBD2
TGTGCCAGCAGTTACAGACTAGCGGGGGTGCATGAGCAGTTCTTC
CASSYRLAGVHEQFF
>-|TRBJ1-1|TRBV5-6|-
TGTGCCAGCAGCCACTCTGGGGTGGACACTGAAGCTTTCTTT
CASSHSGVDTEAFF
>few|TRBJ2-3|TRBV7-6|-
TGTGCCAGCATCTCCCCACCCCGGGGGGCTGGAACAGATACGCAGTATTTT
CASISPPRGAGTDTQYF
>-|TRBJ1-1|TRBV12-3/TRBV12-4|-
TGTGCCAGCAGTTTCCGCATTTATTACACTGAAGCTTTCTTT
CASSFRIYYTEAFF
>-|TRBJ2-3|TRBV25-1|-
TGTGCCAGCAGTGACTGGGGGTTAACAGATACGCAGTATTTT
CASSDWGLTDTQYF
>-|TRBJ2-1|TRBV7-6|TRBD1
TGTGCCAGCAGCTTAGGTCCCCGGGACAGGGGGCCCCCTGAGCAGTTCTTC
CASSLGPRDRGPPEQFF
>-|TRBJ1-1|TRBV6-6|-
TGTGCCAGCAGTTACTCTTACAGCCGAGCTAACACTGAAGCTTTCTTT
CASSYSYSRANTEAFF
>few|TRBJ1-6|TRBV4-2|-
TGTGCCAGCAGCCAACGACCCGGGCCTTTTAATTCACCCCTCCACTTT
CASSQRPGPFNSPLHF
>-|TRBJ1-1|TRBV27|-
TGTGCCAGCAGTGGGGAAAATGAAGCTTTCTTT
CASSGENEAFF
>-|TRBJ1-2|TRBV7-3|TRBD1
TGTGCCAGCAGTCCCGACAGGGACTATGGCTACACCTTC
CASSPDRDYGYTF